Included here is one TCR beta chain sequence, with context. This sample is drawn from a study of control samples from healthy donors and cancer patients. V was shortened by 5 bases and J by 0 bases, with 8 bases between the two germline ends. Germline assignment: CDR1 SEHNR and CDR2 FQNEAQ (reference sequence). The CDR3 length is 14 residues. Repertoires were generated with immunoSEQ multiplex PCR, while TCRdb's copy carries only in-frame clones and drops some. The sample shows around 120,000 clones, 88% of them seen only once. The sequenced sample consisted of blood. The TCR comes from a woman in her seventies in good health. This sequence joins TRBV7-9 and TRBJ1-5; no firm D call. The CDR3 region has the DNA TGTGCCAGCAGCCCAAGAGATAGCAATCAGCCCCAGCATTTT. Its translation is CASSPRDSNQPQHF.